This T cell receptor (beta chain) was sequenced during a study of T cells of healthy individuals. This clonotype was seen repeatedly, ten times or more. The germline gives CDR1 DFQATT, CDR2 SNEGSKA (reference sequence). The CDR3 runs to 14 residues. V lost 4 bases to trimming and J lost 0 bases, with 12 bases between them. Each CDR3 protein is one row after TCRdb ran MiXCR on the 5' RACE reads. This table has tens of thousands of distinct CDR3 sequences, about 5% appearing once. The sequence came from a female donor in good health. The V and J genes are TRBV20-1 and TRBJ1-2; D not resolved. CDR3 loop: CSAKVAGSNYGYTF. In nucleotides, the CDR3 is TGCAGTGCTAAAGTTGCGGGCTCTAACTATGGCTACACCTTC.